The 20 T cell receptor beta chains given below trace back to one sample, sequenced in a study of blood T cells in healthy people across ages. Combining a sample-barcoded 5' primer with a J-beta primer mix, a second PCR ran for roughly 6 to 11 cycles. TCRdb analysed the 5' RACE reads with MiXCR anew, one entry per CDR3 protein. Counted here are 650,000 or so distinct CDR3 sequences, about 50% occurring once; the ten biggest clones make up 13%. The sequenced sample was blood. These receptors were taken from a woman older than 75 in good health.

This chain uses TRBV11-1 with TRBJ2-7, with a tentative D call TRBD2 (5 bases). This CDR3 is built from 14 residues. V shed 6 bases and J shed 3 bases, with 15 bases lying between them. CDR1 is SGHAT and CDR2 is FQDESV in the germline V gene (reference sequence). CDR3 amino acids: CASSTTGSFYEQYF. CDR3 sequence (DNA): TGTGCCAGCAGTACGACGGGGTCGTTCTACGAGCAGTACTTC.

The chain carries TRBV3-1 and TRBJ1-4, with D tentatively TRBD1 (6 bases). Germline lookup yields CDR1 LGHDT and CDR2 YNNKEL (reference sequence). This CDR3 is built from 15 residues. Trimming took off 1 base at V and 7 bases at J, with 13 bases between the two ends. The CDR3 bases are TGTGCCAGCAGCCAAGGTAGCAGGGGCAGTGAAAAACTGTTTTTT. Amino acid sequence: CASSQGSRGSEKLFF.

The chain uses TRBV20-1 and TRBJ2-5, with D tentatively TRBD2 (6 bases). Gene TRBJ2-7 matches the end of the DNA better, so the J call may be wrong. Germline values: CDR1 DFQATT, CDR2 SNEGSKA (reference sequence). The CDR3 sequence is 12 residues long. The CDR3 DNA is TGCAGTGCTACAGGACTATCTTACGAGCAGTACTTC. Protein product: CSATGLSYEQYF.

About this clonotype itself: A much larger clone is a single base away; this may be a read error. The J gene is TRBJ2-7, the V gene TRBV2; D is possibly TRBD2 (6 bases). CDR1 SNHLY and CDR2 FYNNEI come from the germline V gene. The length of the CDR3 is 14 residues. In DNA form, the CDR3 reads TGTGTCAGCCGAGGAGGGACGGCGCGCTACGAGCAGTACTTC. It specifies CVSRGGTARYEQYF.

The rearrangement links TRBV4-2 to TRBJ2-5, with TRBD2 identical over 8 bases. J gave up 4 bases and V 2 bases, and 9 bases lay outside the gene matches. The CDR3 runs 16 residues. Germline-derived CDR1 and CDR2 are LGHNA and YNFKEQ. The CDR3 bases are TGTGCCAGCAGCCAAAAAGCGGGAGCGGGCGGAGAGACCCAGTACTTC. Translating it yields CASSQKAGAGGETQYF.

This clonotype was recorded once. It may be a read error: a sequence one base away is much more abundant. CDR3 sequence reads: CSAPTAASSYNEQYF. In DNA, the CDR3 is TGCAGTGCTCCAACAGCGGCGAGCTCCTACAATGAGCAGTACTTC. The chain carries TRBV20-1 and TRBJ2-4; TRBD2 might be the D (5 bases). The CDR3 loop spans 15 amino acids. The germline V gene has CDR1 DFQATT and CDR2 SNEGSKA (reference sequence). With 5 bases removed from V and 13 bases from J, the gap between germline ends came to 27 bases.

Comments on this clonotype: This clone may be a read error of a much larger clone one base away. This chain joins TRBV9 and TRBJ2-7, with 7 positions matching TRBD2. Germline V lookup: CDR1 SGDLS, CDR2 YYNGEE. The CDR3 loop spans 15 amino acids. CDR3 in amino acids: CASSVGAGFTYEQNF. CDR3 in DNA: TGTGCCAGCAGCGTAGGAGCGGGGTTTACCTACGAGCAGAACTTC.

The V and J genes are TRBV2 and TRBJ1-1; no clear D gene. V shed 6 bases and J shed 4 bases, with 12 bases lying between them. Germline V CDR1 and CDR2: SNHLY, FYNNEI. The CDR3 consists of 13 residues. CDR3 nucleotide sequence: TGTGCCAGCAGGGTCAAAGGACTCACTGAAGCTTTCTTT. Encoded protein: CASRVKGLTEAFF.

The rearrangement uses TRBV20-1 and TRBJ2-3, with 9 positions matching TRBD2. This CDR3 is 15 amino acids long. With V trimmed by 1 base and J by 2 bases, 4 bases remained unmatched. From germline, CDR1 is DFQATT and CDR2 SNEGSKA (reference sequence). CDR3 in amino acids: CSARGTSANTDTQYF. CDR3 DNA sequence: TGCAGTGCTAGAGGGACTAGCGCCAACACAGATACGCAGTATTTT.

This clonotype was counted a single time. It may be a read error: a sequence one base away is much more abundant. This sequence joins TRBV11-2 and TRBJ2-1; D ambiguous. Germline CDR1 SGHAT, CDR2 FQNNGV. This CDR3 has 14 amino acids. Trimming took 1 base from V and 6 from J, leaving 10 bases between them. The CDR3 here is CASSLGTGCNEQFF. CDR3 sequence (DNA): TGTGCCAGCAGCTTAGGGACGGGTTGCAATGAGCAGTTCTTC. The entire variable domain, with the rest obtained from reference TRBV11-2 and TRBJ2-1, is as follows: EAGVAQSPRYKIIEKRQSVAFWCNPISGHATLYWYQQILGQGPKLLIQFQNNGVVDDSQLPKDRFSAERLKGVDSTLKIQPAKLEDSAVYLCASSLGTGCNEQFFGPGTRLTVL.

This clonotype was observed once. The V gene is TRBV9, the J gene TRBJ2-3; D is perhaps TRBD1 or TRBD2 (5 bases each). The CDR3 consists of 13 residues. In germline, CDR1 is SGDLS, CDR2 YYNGEE. V was shortened by 0 bases and J by 5 bases, with 7 bases between the two germline ends. CDR3 DNA: TGTGCCAGCAGCGTAGGGGACGGAGATACGCAGTATTTT. Amino acid sequence: CASSVGDGDTQYF.

In this sample, this clonotype turned up many times. The chain combines TRBV20-1 with TRBJ2-3; TRBD2 might be the D (6 bases). Germline assignment: CDR1 DFQATT and CDR2 SNEGSKA (reference sequence). V was clipped by 5 bases and J by 2 bases, with 14 bases between them. CDR3 length equals 14 residues. CDR3 DNA: TGCAGTGCTGTATGGGGACTGTCCACAGATACGCAGTATTTT. Translating it yields CSAVWGLSTDTQYF.

This clonotype has just a few counts. V gene TRBV5-1 combines with J gene TRBJ2-1; D gene ambiguous. The CDR3 loop spans 13 amino acids. Germline CDR1 and CDR2: SGHRS and YFSETQ. The V end lost 3 bases, the J end lost 8 bases, and 12 bases lay between the germline ends. CDR3 DNA: TGCGCCAGCAGCTCCAACAGTAACTATGAGCAGTTCTTC. It is translated as CASSSNSNYEQFF.

This clonotype was seen more than once but under ten times. The V gene is TRBV5-1, the J gene TRBJ2-3; 7 nucleotides agree with TRBD2. This CDR3 region has 15 residues. Germline V lookup: CDR1 SGHRS, CDR2 YFSETQ. With V trimmed by 4 bases and J by 4 bases, 9 bases remained unmatched. The CDR3 DNA sequence: TGCGCCAGCAGCAAAAGAGGGCTAGCGGCAGATACGCAGTATTTT. Residues: CASSKRGLAADTQYF. Filled out from reference TRBV5-1 and TRBJ2-3, the complete variable domain reads KAGVTQTPRYLIKTRGQQVTLSCSPISGHRSVSWYQQTPGQGLQFLFEYFSETQRNKGNFPGRFSGRQFSNSRSEMNVSTLELGDSALYLCASSKRGLAADTQYFGPGTRLTVL.

Ten or more counts support this clonotype. The rearrangement joins TRBV12-3 or TRBV12-4 to TRBJ2-3; D gene ambiguous. CDR3 length: 15 residues. V lost 2 bases to trimming and J lost 4 bases, with 13 bases between them. The CDR3 sequence: CASSLSAAYSDTQYF. The CDR3, as DNA: TGTGCCAGCAGTTTATCGGCTGCCTATTCAGATACGCAGTATTTT.

CDR3 residues: CASSEKSGIGEQYF. CDR3 DNA sequence: TGTGCCAGCAGCGAGAAGAGCGGGATCGGCGAGCAGTACTTC. The chain links TRBV9 to TRBJ2-7; TRBD2 aligns across 7 bases. Germline CDR1 is SGDLS and CDR2 is YYNGEE. Trimming at V came to 3 bases and at J to 6 bases, leaving 9 bases not matched to a gene. CDR3 length: 14 residues.

This clonotype was counted many times. V usage is TRBV3-1 and J usage is TRBJ2-4; D could derive from TRBD1 or TRBD2 (5 bases each). Germline V CDR1 and CDR2: LGHDT, YNNKEL (reference sequence). V was clipped by 3 bases and J by 6 bases, with 21 bases between them. The CDR3 runs to 17 residues. DNA for the CDR3: TGTGCCAGCAGCCACCTTACGTCCGGGACGCGCGGAAACATTCAGTACTTC. This translates into CASSHLTSGTRGNIQYF.

As regards this clonotype: With a much larger clone just one base away, this may be a read error. The chain is built from TRBV18 and TRBJ2-7, with TRBD2 as a possible D gene (5 bases). CDR3 length: 14 residues. The V end was cut by 6 bases, the J end by 7 bases, with 19 bases between. Looked up from germline, CDR1 is KGHSH and CDR2 is LQKENI. The CDR3 coding sequence is TGTGCCAGCTCCGACTCCGGGAATTACAATGAGCAGTACTTC. This codes for CASSDSGNYNEQYF.

Worth noting for this clonotype: A much more abundant neighbour one base away suggests this may be a read error. The rearrangement uses TRBV5-1 and TRBJ2-1; D might be TRBD1 (5 bases). The CDR3 is made up of 12 amino acids. Germline CDR1 reads SGHRS; CDR2 reads YFSETQ. The CDR3 loop is CANSAKGNEQFF. The CDR3 DNA sequence: TGCGCCAACAGCGCAAAGGGGAATGAGCAGTTCTTC. The entire variable domain, with the rest obtained from reference TRBV5-1 and TRBJ2-1, is as follows: KAGVTQTPRYLIKTRGQQVTLSCSPISGHRSVSWYQQTPGQGLQFLFEYFSETQRNKGNFPGRFSGRQFSNSRSEMNVSTLELGDSALYLCANSAKGNEQFFGPGTRLTVL.

This clonotype appeared many times. The chain combines TRBV12-3 or TRBV12-4 with TRBJ2-3; D unresolved. The CDR3 length is 11 residues. V dropped 4 bases and J dropped 10 bases, with 9 bases sitting between them. The CDR3 nucleotides are TGTGCCAGCAGTTCACAGTCTCCGCAGTATTTT. Translation: CASSSQSPQYF.